Each of the 16 T cell receptor beta chains below was sequenced from the same sample in a study of CD8+CD57+ T cells in acquired aplastic anemia. The sequenced patients had an expansion of CD8+CD57+ cells seen by flow cytometry. Genomic DNA, the template, was used for profiling of the TCR beta VDJ and CDR3. One entry per CDR3 protein results from TCRdb running MiXCR on the reads. The table records 250,000 to 350,000 distinct CDR3 sequences, approximately 57% of them present only once. Sequences were obtained from sorted CD4+, CD8+, or CD8+CD57+ T cells (not recorded which) from PBMCs. The source of these receptors is a human donor with aplastic anemia.

This clonotype was observed at least ten times. This chain joins TRBV11-2 and TRBJ2-2; D unresolved. The germline gives CDR1 SGHAT, CDR2 FQNNGV. The CDR3 runs 13 residues. V lost 2 bases and J lost 1, with 2 bases in between. CDR3 bases: TGTGCCAGCAGCTTAATGAACACCGGGGAGCTGTTTTTT. It translates to CASSLMNTGELFF.

The rearrangement joins TRBV7-8 to TRBJ2-2; 7 bases fit TRBD1. Germline trimming cut 4 bases from V and 5 bases from J; bases unmatched to any gene: 13. There are 17 residues in the CDR3. CDR1 and CDR2 from the germline V gene are SGHVS and FQNEAQ. CDR3 sequence reads: CASSSRQGQALTGELFF. In nucleotides, the CDR3 is TGTGCCAGCAGCTCTCGACAGGGCCAAGCCCTAACCGGGGAGCTGTTTTTT.

This clonotype was observed many times. The V call is TRBV5-8, the J call TRBJ2-1; 16 bases match TRBD2. Germline loops: CDR1 SGHTS, CDR2 YDEGEE. CDR3 size: 18 residues. The J segment lost 1 base and the V segment lost 0 bases, leaving 1 base of the junction unmatched. The CDR3 here is CASSLAGLAGGSYNEQFF. The CDR3, as DNA: TGTGCCAGCAGCTTGGCGGGACTAGCGGGAGGGTCCTACAATGAGCAGTTCTTC. Complete variable domain (other parts from reference TRBV5-8 and TRBJ2-1): EAGVTQSPTHLIKTRGQQATLRCSPISGHTSVYWYQQALGLGLQFLLWYDEGEERNRGNFPPRFSGRQFPNYSSELNVNALELEDSALYLCASSLAGLAGGSYNEQFFGPGTRLTVL.

The chain recombines TRBV11-2 with TRBJ2-7; D not resolved. The CDR3 is 14 amino acids. Germline V gene data show CDR1 as SGHAT and CDR2 as FQNNGV. Deletions cut 1 base from V and 4 bases from J, with 11 bases between. The CDR3 region is CASSLGAGRYEQYF. The DNA for the CDR3 is TGTGCCAGCAGCTTAGGGGCTGGAAGATACGAGCAGTACTTC.

Only a few counts were recorded for this clonotype. This sequence joins TRBV10-3 and TRBJ1-3; no definite D call. Germline V CDR1 and CDR2: ENHRY, SYGVKD. This CDR3 is 14 amino acids long. Between the trimmed V and J ends, which lost 2 bases and 4 bases, there was a span of 9 bases. Here the CDR3 DNA reads TGTGCCATCAGTGAGCGGCTCTTGGGAAACACCATATATTTT. This gives the protein CAISERLLGNTIYF.

Written as DNA, the CDR3 is TGTGCCAGCAGCTCGGGACTTGGCTCACGCACTCGTGACTTAGATACGCAGTATTTT. The encoded protein is CASSSGLGSRTRDLDTQYF. This chain connects TRBV7-2 to TRBJ2-3; tentative D call: TRBD2 (6 bases). Trimming removed 4 bases at V and 5 bases at J, with 28 bases between. The germline V gene has CDR1 SGHTA and CDR2 FQGNSA. This CDR3 is built from 19 residues.

DNA for the CDR3: TGTGCCATCACCGAGGACAGGAGGTACGAGCAGTACTTC. The encoded protein is CAITEDRRYEQYF. The chain combines TRBV10-3 with TRBJ2-7, with 7 bases that match TRBD1. The V segment lost 7 bases and the J segment 4 bases; nucleotides outside the gene matches: 7. The CDR3 has 13 residues. CDR1 is ENHRY, CDR2 SYGVKD, per germline.

In this sample, this clonotype turned up many times. The chain joins TRBV20-1 to TRBJ2-3; 11 bases are a match to TRBD2. The CDR3 runs to 15 residues. Germline CDR1 reads DFQATT; CDR2 reads SNEGSKA (reference sequence). Trimming took 1 base from V and 1 from J; bases not matched to a gene: 1. CDR3 DNA: TGCAGTGCTAGAGTGACTAGCGGGGGCACAGATACGCAGTATTTT. As protein: CSARVTSGGTDTQYF.

The chain combines TRBV19 with TRBJ1-6; D might be TRBD1 (6 bases). Germline CDR1 and CDR2: LNHDA and SQIVND (reference sequence). This CDR3 region has 15 residues. Trimming left V 1 base short and J 5 bases short, with 9 bases between. The CDR3 here is CASSIGGTNNSPLHF. The CDR3 DNA reads TGTGCCAGTAGTATAGGAGGGACAAATAATTCACCCCTCCACTTT.

The chain carries TRBV2 and TRBJ2-3; TRBD2 agrees at 7 bases. With 8 bases clipped from V and 1 base from J, the junction kept 6 bases outside the gene matches. CDR1 is SNHLY and CDR2 is FYNNEI in the germline V gene. This CDR3 has 14 residues. This CDR3 reads CASSASGRTDTQYF. The CDR3, as DNA: TGTGCCAGCTCGGCTAGCGGCCGCACAGATACGCAGTATTTT.

This clonotype was detected once. The chain links TRBV7-9 to TRBJ1-5, with D possibly TRBD1 on 5 matching bases. V lost 1 base, J lost 11 bases, and 9 bases lay in between. The germline CDR1 and CDR2 sequences are SEHNR and FQNEAQ (reference sequence). This CDR3 has 12 amino acids. CDR3 in DNA: TGTGCCAGCAGCTTAGGTTTACAGGCCCAGCATTTT. Its protein product is CASSLGLQAQHF.

This clonotype was seen at least ten times. The chain has TRBV10-3 and TRBJ2-2, with D maybe TRBD2 (7 bases). V lost 6 bases and J 9 bases, leaving 17 bases between the germline ends. The CDR3 totals 14 residues. The germline V gene encodes CDR1 ENHRY and CDR2 SYGVKD. The DNA for the CDR3 is TGTGCCATCAGGAGCCAGAGGGGGGGGCGGGAGCTGTTTTTT. Its protein is CAIRSQRGGRELFF.

In its sample, this clonotype was seen many times. V and J are TRBV6-6 and TRBJ1-1, with D tentatively TRBD1 (5 bases). The CDR3 extends over 12 amino acids. CDR1 MNHNY and CDR2 SVGAGI come from the germline V gene (reference sequence). V gave up 7 bases and J gave up 6 bases, with 12 bases separating them. As DNA, the CDR3 is TGTGCCAGCACCGGGGGGATAGCTGAAGCTTTCTTT. This encodes CASTGGIAEAFF.

This rearrangement joins TRBV7-9 to TRBJ2-7; 7 bases map to TRBD1. Germline V CDR1 and CDR2: SEHNR, FQNEAQ (reference sequence). The V gene end was trimmed by 4 bases and the J gene end by 6 bases; junction bases not matched to a gene: 6. The CDR3 sequence is 13 residues long. Here the CDR3 DNA reads TGTGCCAGCAGCTATCACAGGGGCAGCGAGCAGTACTTC. Protein product: CASSYHRGSEQYF.

This rearrangement joins TRBV29-1 to TRBJ1-2; 7 nucleotides match TRBD1. This CDR3 has 11 residues. Germline lookup yields CDR1 SQVTM and CDR2 ANQGSEA. V lost 7 bases, J lost 8 bases, and 7 bases stayed unmatched. The CDR3 bases are TGCAGCGACCAGGGGGTGTGGGGCTACACCTTC. It yields the protein CSDQGVWGYTF.

A word on this clonotype: The junction departs from the called germline gene at one end, perhaps through a read error. The chain is built from TRBV7-6 and TRBJ2-5; TRBD2 aligns across 8 bases. CDR1 and CDR2 (germline): SGHVS, FNYEAQ. The CDR3 runs to 15 residues. DNA of the CDR3: TGTGCTAGCAGCTTAGATTCCGGGGGGGGTGAGACCCAGTACTTC. It yields the protein CASSLDSGGGETQYF.